The T cell receptor (beta chain) described here comes from a study of type 1 regulatory T cells. Background on the study: T-allo10 is an in vitro-generated, Tr1-enriched CD4 T cell product specific for alloantigen.

TCRdb itself ran the reads through MiXCR, one entry per CDR3 protein. The data contain around 88,000 distinct CDR3 sequences, roughly 31% of them seen just once; the ten biggest clones take up 2% to 2.5%. CDR1 is DFQATT, CDR2 SNEGSKA, per germline (reference sequence). The CDR3 sequence is 14 residues long. Trimming took 5 bases from V and 2 from J, leaving 16 bases between them. The specimen was CD4+ T cells, either the whole sample or a sorted fraction (not recorded which). The genes are TRBV20-1 and TRBJ2-7, with D possibly matching TRBD1 (7 bases). The sequence was obtained from a human donor in good health. The CDR3 sequence is CSAGRRDRTYEQYF. DNA for the CDR3: TGCAGTGCTGGCAGGAGGGACAGAACCTACGAGCAGTACTTC.